This is a list of T cell receptor beta chains from one sample in a study of blood T cell repertoires in COVID-19. TCRdb's table, derived via immunoSEQ multiplex PCR, lists solely in-frame clones and lacks some. The sample consists of fewer than 150,000 clones, around 83% of them appearing once. Sequencing was done on a sample of peripheral blood. These receptors were obtained from a human donor in a cohort sampled during active COVID-19. CDR3s include the opening cysteine and the closing phenylalanine or tryptophan. Each record gives: clone size, D gene, J gene, V gene, CDR3 DNA, CDR3 protein. D genes are given only for firm matches. Clone size is shown for a subset of rows, as once, few, many or a class of expanded clone.

NA,TRBD1,TRBJ1-2,TRBV18,TGTGCCAGCTCATCCGACAGGGGGGACGTGTATGGCTACACCTTC,CASSSDRGDVYGYTF
NA,NA,TRBJ2-1,TRBV5-8,TGTGCCAGCAGAGGACAGTCCAATGAGCAGTTCTTC,CASRGQSNEQFF
NA,NA,TRBJ2-5,TRBV7-2,TGTGCCAGCAGCCAGCCGCCGACGGGAGTTTGGGAGACCCAGTACTTC,CASSQPPTGVWETQYF
NA,NA,TRBJ1-1,TRBV6-2/TRBV6-3,TGTGCCAGCAGACCTAACTCGGGAGAAGCTTTCTTT,CASRPNSGEAFF
NA,NA,TRBJ1-1,TRBV20-1,TGCAGTGCTAGGGGGCACACTGAAGCTTTCTTT,CSARGHTEAFF
NA,TRBD1,TRBJ1-2,TRBV5-1,TGCGCCAGCAGCTTGCGGACAGGGGTAAACTATGGCTACACCTTC,CASSLRTGVNYGYTF
NA,TRBD1,TRBJ2-5,TRBV29-1,TGCAGCGTTGCTGAGGGGGCGCGAGAGACCCAGTACTTC,CSVAEGARETQYF
once,TRBD2,TRBJ2-2,TRBV29-1,TGCAGCGTTGCGTGGCTAGCGGGAACCGGGGAGCTGTTTTTT,CSVAWLAGTGELFF
NA,NA,TRBJ1-1,TRBV11-3,TGTGCCAGCAGCTTATCGGGTTTGGGGGGGAGAGGGACTGAAGCTTTCTTT,CASSLSGLGGRGTEAFF
once,TRBD2,TRBJ2-2,TRBV5-1,TGCGCCAGCAGCCCAGCGGGAGTAAACACCGGGGAGCTGTTTTTT,CASSPAGVNTGELFF
NA,NA,TRBJ1-1,TRBV6-6,TGTGCCAGCACCTGGGCCCCCGTTAATGAAGCTTTCTTT,CASTWAPVNEAFF
NA,TRBD2,TRBJ2-1,TRBV9,TGTGCCAGCAGCGTAGGGCTAGCGGTCAATGAGCAGTTCTTC,CASSVGLAVNEQFF
NA,TRBD2,TRBJ2-3,TRBV2,TGTGCCAGCAGTGAGTCGGCGGCGACTAGCGGGAGGTGGACAGATACGCAGTATTTT,CASSESAATSGRWTDTQYF
few,NA,TRBJ1-2,TRBV2,TGTGCCAGCATGGGTAGCGGGAAGACTAACTATGGCTACACCTTC,CASMGSGKTNYGYTF
NA,NA,TRBJ1-6,TRBV19,TGTGCCAGTAGTAGGGGACAAGGCTTGTCGGTTGATAATTCACCCCTCCACTTT,CASSRGQGLSVDNSPLHF
NA,NA,TRBJ1-4,TRBV5-5,TGTGCCAGCAGCCCTCCCGGGGAGCGCGAAAAACTGTTTTTT,CASSPPGEREKLFF
NA,NA,TRBJ1-5,TRBV19,TGTGCCAGTAGTGAGGGCCTCAATCAGCCCCAGCATTTT,CASSEGLNQPQHF
NA,NA,TRBJ2-4,TRBV30,TGTGCCTGGAGTGTATATCCCCAAGTGACCTACGGGATTCAGTACTTC,CAWSVYPQVTYGIQYF
NA,TRBD1,TRBJ2-5,TRBV2,TGTGCCAGCAGGACGGACAGGGATCGGATAGAGACCCAGTACTTC,CASRTDRDRIETQYF
NA,NA,TRBJ1-1,TRBV7-2,TGTGCCAGCAGCTTAGGCTTTGACAGCCGCGGCACTGAAGCTTTCTTT,CASSLGFDSRGTEAFF
NA,NA,TRBJ1-2,TRBV5-5,TGTGCCAGCAGCTTGGAGGACAGAGTCTATGGCTACACCTTC,CASSLEDRVYGYTF
NA,NA,TRBJ2-7,TRBV19,TGTGCCAGTAACCCATCCGGGACAAACTACGAGCAGTACTTC,CASNPSGTNYEQYF
NA,TRBD1,TRBJ1-6,TRBV18,TGTGCCAGCTCACCACGGTCGGACAGGGTTAATTCACCCCTCCACTTT,CASSPRSDRVNSPLHF
NA,TRBD2,TRBJ2-5,TRBV12-5,TGTGCTAGTGGTATCTCCGGGGGGGAGACCCAGTACTTC,CASGISGGETQYF
NA,NA,TRBJ1-4,TRBV11-2,TGTGCCAGCAGCTTAGAGGGCAGGGTCGATTGGGGTGAAAAACTGTTTTTT,CASSLEGRVDWGEKLFF
NA,NA,TRBJ2-2,TRBV10-1,TGCGCCAGCAGTGCAAGAAGGGGTAGCCGTTCGAACACCGGGGAGCTGTTTTTT,CASSARRGSRSNTGELFF
NA,NA,TRBJ2-3,TRBV6-1,TGTGCCAGCAGTGAACGGGATACGCAGTATTTT,CASSERDTQYF
NA,TRBD1,TRBJ2-5,TRBV5-4,TGTGCCAGCAGTTTGCAGGGGGCTTTAGAGACCCAGTACTTC,CASSLQGALETQYF
NA,TRBD1,TRBJ2-5,TRBV5-6,TGTGCCAGCAGCGGGACAGGGGGGACGTGGGAGACCCAGTACTTC,CASSGTGGTWETQYF
NA,TRBD1,TRBJ1-2,TRBV6-1,TGTGCCAGCAGTGAAGCATTGGGACAGTTCTATGGCTACACCTTC,CASSEALGQFYGYTF
NA,NA,TRBJ1-1,TRBV6-2/TRBV6-3,TGTGCCAGCAGTTATGGTGCCAGGAACACTGAAGCTTTCTTT,CASSYGARNTEAFF
once,NA,TRBJ2-2,TRBV25-1,TGTGCCAGCAGATTGGGGGCGGACACCGGGGAGCTGTTTTTT,CASRLGADTGELFF
NA,NA,TRBJ2-1,TRBV19,TGTGCCAGTAGTACGTGGGAGACATGGAATGAGCAGTTCTTC,CASSTWETWNEQFF
NA,NA,TRBJ1-1,TRBV7-2,TGTGCCAGCAGCCTTGGAACGGGAAACACTGAAGCTTTCTTT,CASSLGTGNTEAFF
NA,NA,TRBJ2-3,TRBV5-4,TGTGCCAGCATGGCTGCTCGCACAGATACGCAGTATTTT,CASMAARTDTQYF
NA,TRBD1,TRBJ2-5,TRBV11-3,TGTGCCAGCAGCTCGGGACAGGGGGTTGGGGAGACCCAGTACTTC,CASSSGQGVGETQYF
NA,NA,TRBJ1-1,TRBV30,TGTGCCTGGAGTGTACGGGGGTCCGGGGCTGAAGCTTTCTTT,CAWSVRGSGAEAFF
few,NA,TRBJ1-2,TRBV14,TGTGCCAGCAGCCAAGCGCTGGGGCACTATGGCTACACCTTC,CASSQALGHYGYTF
NA,TRBD2,TRBJ2-1,TRBV5-1,TGCGCCAGCAGGCCCCTAGCGGGCAAAGCCGATGAGCAGTTCTTC,CASRPLAGKADEQFF
NA,TRBD1,TRBJ1-1,TRBV30,TGTGCCTGCTTTCCCGGGACAGTCACTGAAGCTTTCTTT,CACFPGTVTEAFF